This T cell receptor (beta chain) was retrieved from a study of CXCR3-negative and CXCR3-positive naive CD8 T cells. CDR1 is SQVTM and CDR2 is ANQGSEA in the germline V gene. This CDR3 contains 12 residues. cDNA libraries for TRB were generated by 5' RACE incorporating UMI labels. TCRdb re-called the 5' RACE reads and catalogs CDR3 proteins one per entry, DNA excluded. The ten top clones account for 0.75% to 0.95%, within a sample of about 92,000 distinct CDR3 sequences. Study-level findings and limits: Both naive subsets, CXCR3-negative and CXCR3-positive, displayed similar TRBV-TRBJ usage, unlike memory cells. When CXCR3-positive naive cells were set against CXCR3-negative naive cells, the former had more hydrophobic TRB CDR3s. Diversity in memory CD8+ cells fell much lower than the comparably high levels seen in both naive subsets.

In the case of this clonotype: Its target is unknown.

A CD45RO-CCR7+CD27+CD95- phenotype identified naive CD8+ T cells. This chain connects TRBV29-1 to TRBJ2-1; TCRdb outputs TRBD1, but without DNA this stays unchecked. This clonotype was obtained from a human donor in good health. Some clones in this sample may be carry-over from other donors' samples. The specimen was naive CXCR3+ CD8+ T cells from blood. Subset meaning: CD45RO-CCR7+CD27+CD95- naive CD8+ T cells expressing CXCR3 (TNR3+). This CDR3 is CSVEDRGNEQFF.